The rows below give T cell receptor beta chains drawn from one sample of a study of PD-L1 blockade in urothelial cancer. Produced via immunoSEQ multiplex PCR; TCRdb's table is partial and in-frame only. Of tens of thousands of clones listed, 90% are singletons. The sample in question was PBMCs, obtained around atezolizumab (anti-PD-L1) treatment. The receptors come from a man aged 55 to 70 with urothelial cancer. Both conserved end residues are part of each CDR3. D genes are given only for firm matches.

j_call: TRBJ1-5
d_call: -
v_call: TRBV2
cdr3_aa: CASSTGQLQPQHF

j_call: TRBJ2-3
d_call: TRBD1
v_call: TRBV4-2
cdr3_aa: CASSQGVDRSSTDTQYF

j_call: TRBJ1-1
d_call: -
v_call: TRBV15
cdr3_aa: CATSNERGTEAFF

j_call: TRBJ2-7
d_call: -
v_call: TRBV5-4
cdr3_aa: CASSLGGIGGREQYF

j_call: TRBJ2-2
d_call: -
v_call: TRBV7-8
cdr3_aa: CASSQVSGELFF

j_call: TRBJ2-7
d_call: TRBD1
v_call: TRBV18
cdr3_aa: CASSPRTGYNEQYF

j_call: TRBJ2-3
d_call: -
v_call: TRBV30
cdr3_aa: CAWKQRDRSRDTQYF

j_call: TRBJ2-1
d_call: -
v_call: TRBV21-1
cdr3_aa: CASSKAETAVNEQFF

j_call: TRBJ1-5
d_call: -
v_call: TRBV10-3
cdr3_aa: CAISESVQGVGNQPQHF

j_call: TRBJ2-5
d_call: TRBD1
v_call: TRBV6-5
cdr3_aa: CASSYDGTAQETQYF

j_call: TRBJ1-2
d_call: TRBD1
v_call: TRBV28
cdr3_aa: CASSLSGQGDYGYTF

j_call: TRBJ2-3
d_call: -
v_call: TRBV6-5
cdr3_aa: CASSETTSTDTQYF

j_call: TRBJ2-2
d_call: -
v_call: TRBV30
cdr3_aa: CARNLHQGISVSGELFF

j_call: TRBJ2-7
d_call: TRBD2
v_call: TRBV30
cdr3_aa: CACSLAGGREQYF

j_call: TRBJ1-1
d_call: -
v_call: TRBV2
cdr3_aa: CASSRQFNTEAFF

j_call: TRBJ1-5
d_call: -
v_call: TRBV6-5
cdr3_aa: CASSYADTAYQPQHF

j_call: TRBJ2-7
d_call: TRBD2
v_call: TRBV7-2
cdr3_aa: CASSLARLAAVGEQYF

j_call: TRBJ1-6
d_call: TRBD1
v_call: TRBV9
cdr3_aa: CASSGGGDRGKNSPLHF

j_call: TRBJ2-3
d_call: -
v_call: TRBV19
cdr3_aa: CASSWWDTNPSTDTQYF

j_call: TRBJ2-5
d_call: TRBD2
v_call: TRBV7-6
cdr3_aa: CASSLVSGGETQYF

j_call: TRBJ2-1
d_call: -
v_call: TRBV10-3
cdr3_aa: CAISTRETNNEQFF

j_call: TRBJ2-4
d_call: -
v_call: TRBV7-2
cdr3_aa: CASSQGSAGGQNIQYF